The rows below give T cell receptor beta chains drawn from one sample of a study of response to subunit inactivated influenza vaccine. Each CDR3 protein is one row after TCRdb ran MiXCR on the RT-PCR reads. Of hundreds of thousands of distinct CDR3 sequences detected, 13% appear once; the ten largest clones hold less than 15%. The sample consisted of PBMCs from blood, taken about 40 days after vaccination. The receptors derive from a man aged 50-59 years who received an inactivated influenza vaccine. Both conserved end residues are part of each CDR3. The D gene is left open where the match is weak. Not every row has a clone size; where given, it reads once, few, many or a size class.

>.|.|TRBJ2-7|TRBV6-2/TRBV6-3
CDSSLVAQGFYEQYF
TGTGACAGCAGCCTAGTCGCACAGGGTTTCTACGAGCAGTACTTC
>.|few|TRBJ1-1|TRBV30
CAWSRGYTEAFF
TGTGCCTGGAGCAGGGGTTACACTGAAGCTTTCTTT
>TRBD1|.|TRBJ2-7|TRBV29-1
CSVRTGASYEQYF
TGCAGCGTCCGGACAGGAGCGTCCTACGAGCAGTACTTC
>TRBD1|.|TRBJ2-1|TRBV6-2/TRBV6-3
CASSYPGTAAHEQFF
TGTGCCAGCAGTTACCCAGGGACAGCAGCCCATGAGCAGTTCTTC
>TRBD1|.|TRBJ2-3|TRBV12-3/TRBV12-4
CASSEETGVFGDTQYF
TGTGCCAGCAGCGAGGAAACAGGGGTATTTGGAGATACGCAGTATTTT
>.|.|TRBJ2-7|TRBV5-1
CASRKGAGSYEQYF
TGCGCCAGCCGGAAAGGTGCGGGATCCTACGAGCAGTACTTC
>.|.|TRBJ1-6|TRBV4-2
CASSQDGGYNSPLHF
TGTGCCAGCAGCCAAGATGGGGGCTATAATTCACCCCTCCACTTT
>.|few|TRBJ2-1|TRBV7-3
CASSLMISRGADTLSYNEQFF
TGTGCCAGCAGCTTAATGATCTCCCGGGGGGCCGATACCCTCTCCTACAATGAGCAGTTCTTC
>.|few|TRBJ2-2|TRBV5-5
CASSLAYFTRELFF
TGTGCCAGCAGCTTGGCCTACTTCACCCGGGAGCTGTTTTTT
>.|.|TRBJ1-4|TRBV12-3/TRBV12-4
CASSFTGSAMGLFF
TGTGCCAGCAGTTTTACAGGGTCGGCGATGGGACTGTTTTTT
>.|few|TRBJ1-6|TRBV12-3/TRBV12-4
CASSHGRTYNSPLHF
TGTGCCAGCAGCCACGGCAGGACCTATAATTCACCCCTCCACTTT
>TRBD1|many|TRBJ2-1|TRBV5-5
CASSREWTGHNEQFF
TGTGCCAGCAGCCGAGAGTGGACAGGGCACAATGAGCAGTTCTTC
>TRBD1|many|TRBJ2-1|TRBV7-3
CASSRQGSYNEQFF
TGTGCCAGCAGCCGACAGGGATCATACAATGAGCAGTTCTTC
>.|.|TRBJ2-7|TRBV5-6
CASSLQIRDLYEQYF
TGTGCCAGCAGCCTACAGATAAGGGACCTCTACGAGCAGTACTTC
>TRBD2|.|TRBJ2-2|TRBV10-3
CATQSGRNTGELFF
TGTGCCACCCAGAGCGGGAGGAACACCGGGGAGCTGTTTTTT
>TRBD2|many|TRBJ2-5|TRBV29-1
CSVGASGRGRETQYF
TGCAGCGTAGGGGCTAGCGGGAGAGGTCGGGAGACCCAGTACTTC
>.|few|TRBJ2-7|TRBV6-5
CASSYVAAPGVEQYF
TGTGCCAGCAGTTACGTTGCGGCACCCGGGGTCGAGCAGTACTTC
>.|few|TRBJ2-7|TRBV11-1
CASSSLGSPRGDRYEQYF
TGTGCCAGCAGCTCCCTCGGTAGTCCCAGGGGCGATCGCTACGAGCAGTACTTC
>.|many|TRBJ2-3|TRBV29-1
CSVARGPTDTQYF
TGCAGCGTTGCTAGAGGCCCCACAGATACGCAGTATTTT
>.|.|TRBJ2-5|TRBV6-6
CASGQNQETQYF
TGTGCCAGCGGACAGAACCAAGAGACCCAGTACTTC
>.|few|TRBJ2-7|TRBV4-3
CASSHQAGHEVYEQYF
TGCGCCAGCAGCCATCAGGCGGGACACGAAGTCTACGAGCAGTACTTC
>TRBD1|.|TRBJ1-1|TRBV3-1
CASSPGQLWAEAFF
TGTGCCAGCAGCCCGGGACAGCTTTGGGCTGAAGCTTTCTTT
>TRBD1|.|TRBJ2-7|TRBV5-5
CASSLGSGTGSYEQYF
TGTGCCAGCAGCTTGGGCTCCGGGACAGGGTCCTACGAGCAGTACTTC
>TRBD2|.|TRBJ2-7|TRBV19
CASSIKGLAGGPSYEQYF
TGTGCCAGTAGTATAAAGGGACTAGCGGGAGGGCCCTCCTACGAGCAGTACTTC
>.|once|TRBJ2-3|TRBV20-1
CSARNPGPNTQYF
TGCAGTGCTCGGAATCCAGGGCCAAATACGCAGTATTTT
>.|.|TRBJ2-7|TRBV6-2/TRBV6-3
CASSGQGSEQYF
TGTGCCAGCAGTGGCCAGGGGAGCGAGCAGTACTTC
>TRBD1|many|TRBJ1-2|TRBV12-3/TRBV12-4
CASSTQGRGHIRGGYTF
TGTGCCAGCAGTACACAGGGGAGGGGGCATATAAGGGGTGGCTACACCTTC
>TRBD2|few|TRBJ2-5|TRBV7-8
CASTTSGGGETQYF
TGTGCCAGCACCACTAGCGGGGGGGGTGAGACCCAGTACTTC
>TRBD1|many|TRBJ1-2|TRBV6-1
CASRPGQLYGYTF
TGTGCCAGCAGACCGGGACAGCTATATGGCTACACCTTC
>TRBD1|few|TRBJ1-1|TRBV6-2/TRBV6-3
CASRMGQVGTEAFF
TGTGCCAGCAGGATGGGACAGGTGGGCACTGAAGCTTTCTTT
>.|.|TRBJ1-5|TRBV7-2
CASSPWTDQPQHF
TGTGCCAGCAGCCCATGGACCGACCAGCCCCAGCATTTT
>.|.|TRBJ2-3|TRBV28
CASSLIRGRAGTTTDTQYF
TGTGCCAGCAGCCTAATACGCGGGCGGGCGGGCACAACCACAGATACGCAGTATTTT
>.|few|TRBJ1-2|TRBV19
CASTSPERSYGYTF
TGTGCCAGTACCTCACCGGAGCGGTCCTATGGCTACACCTTC
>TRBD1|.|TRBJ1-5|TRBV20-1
CSATRQGSNQPQHF
TGCAGTGCTACTCGACAGGGGTCTAATCAGCCCCAGCATTTT
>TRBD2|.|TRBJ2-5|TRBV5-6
CASSPSTSGAQETQYF
TGTGCCAGCAGCCCCTCGACTAGCGGGGCCCAAGAGACCCAGTACTTC
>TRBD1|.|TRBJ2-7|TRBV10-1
CASSDPGTGPYEQYF
TGCGCCAGCAGCGACCCCGGGACAGGGCCGTACGAGCAGTACTTC
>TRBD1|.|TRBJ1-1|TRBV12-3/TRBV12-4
CASRARTGPNTEAFF
TGTGCCAGCAGAGCCCGGACAGGGCCGAACACTGAAGCTTTCTTT
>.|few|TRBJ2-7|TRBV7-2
CASSPGPHRGEQYF
TGTGCCAGCAGCCCGGGGCCCCACCGGGGCGAGCAGTACTTC
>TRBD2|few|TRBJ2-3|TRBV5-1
CASSPRFSGGEVTQYF
TGCGCCAGCAGCCCACGGTTTAGCGGGGGAGAGGTTACGCAGTATTTT
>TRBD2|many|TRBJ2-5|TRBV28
CASSFSGVETQYF
TGTGCCAGCAGCTTCAGCGGGGTTGAGACCCAGTACTTC
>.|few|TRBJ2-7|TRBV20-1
CSARGIAGKNEQYF
TGCAGTGCTAGAGGGATCGCGGGAAAGAACGAGCAGTACTTC
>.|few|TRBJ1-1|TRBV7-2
CASSHRVRGLGTEAFF
TGTGCCAGCAGCCACAGGGTTAGGGGACTAGGGACTGAAGCTTTCTTT
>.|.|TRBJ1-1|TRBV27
CASSSWVGTEAFF
TGTGCCAGCAGTTCCTGGGTGGGCACTGAAGCTTTCTTT
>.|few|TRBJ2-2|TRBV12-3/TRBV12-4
CASSFGGFANTGELFF
TGTGCCAGCAGTTTTGGGGGGTTCGCGAACACCGGGGAGCTGTTTTTT
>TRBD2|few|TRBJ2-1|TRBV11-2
CASSKLAEAYNEQFF
TGTGCCAGCAGCAAACTAGCGGAAGCCTACAATGAGCAGTTCTTC
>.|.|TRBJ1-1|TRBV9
CASSVGPGQGNTEAFF
TGTGCCAGCAGCGTAGGGCCGGGGCAGGGGAACACTGAAGCTTTCTTT
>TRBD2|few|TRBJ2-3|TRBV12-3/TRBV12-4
CAGSLTSGGGTDTQYF
TGTGCCGGCTCACTTACTAGCGGGGGGGGCACAGATACGCAGTATTTT
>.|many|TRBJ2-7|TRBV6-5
CASSYSTASYEQYF
TGTGCCAGCAGTTACTCGACGGCTTCCTACGAGCAGTACTTC
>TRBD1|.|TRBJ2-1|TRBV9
CASSVAPGTGGANEQFF
TGTGCCAGCAGCGTAGCTCCCGGGACAGGGGGCGCGAATGAGCAGTTCTTC
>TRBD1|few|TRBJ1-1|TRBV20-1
CSARRTGWNTEAFF
TGCAGTGCTAGACGGACAGGGTGGAACACTGAAGCTTTCTTT
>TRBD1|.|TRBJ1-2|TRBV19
CASTGQGLSNYGYTF
TGTGCCAGTACCGGACAGGGACTGAGTAACTATGGCTACACCTTC
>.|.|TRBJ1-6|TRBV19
CASSTRSSYNSPLHF
TGTGCCAGTAGTACACGGAGCTCCTATAATTCACCCCTCCACTTT
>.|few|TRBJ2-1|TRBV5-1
CASSLEPGARNNEQFF
TGCGCCAGCAGCTTGGAACCGGGAGCACGAAACAATGAGCAGTTCTTC
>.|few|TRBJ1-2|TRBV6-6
CASSPVGQPVYTF
TGTGCCAGCAGTCCAGTGGGGCAGCCGGTCTACACCTTC
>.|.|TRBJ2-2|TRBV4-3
CASSQDRPGVTGELFF
TGCGCCAGCAGCCAAGATAGACCGGGGGTCACCGGGGAGCTGTTTTTT
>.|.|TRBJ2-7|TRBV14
CASGAWEPGEQYF
TGTGCCAGCGGAGCCTGGGAGCCGGGCGAGCAGTACTTC
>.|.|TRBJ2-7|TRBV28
CASTGPGSAYEQYF
TGTGCCAGCACCGGTCCAGGTTCCGCCTACGAGCAGTACTTC
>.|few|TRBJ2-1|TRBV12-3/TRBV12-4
CASSFAGEGEQFF
TGTGCCAGCAGTTTTGCGGGCGAGGGTGAGCAGTTCTTC